A single count supports the clone carrying this T cell receptor beta chain. Its antigen is still unknown. The entry originates in a study of cytomegalovirus exposure and HLA in healthy donors. Study conclusions and caveats: The study found most TCR sequences rare, yet found some public TCRs in many donors. Published work reported that the classifier diagnosed cytomegalovirus status with high specificity and sensitivity.

From germline, CDR1 is KGHSH and CDR2 LQKENI. Between the trimmed V and J ends, which lost 4 bases and 0 bases, there was a span of 15 bases. The CDR3 totals 16 residues. The donors belonged to the roughly 110-subject validation cohort, separate from the approximately 670-subject first cohort. TCRdb's table, derived via immunoSEQ multiplex PCR, lists solely in-frame clones and lacks some. Of 150,000 or so clones listed, roughly 86% were seen once; the top ten hold 2% to 3%. Sequenced input: PBMCs. The sequence came from a man aged 18 to 30 in good health and CMV-seropositive. The rearrangement uses TRBV18 and TRBJ1-1; D remains ambiguous. The CDR3 spells CASSRTSLAMNTEAFF. CDR3 nucleotide sequence: TGTGCCAGCTCACGCACCTCTTTAGCCATGAACACTGAAGCTTTCTTT.